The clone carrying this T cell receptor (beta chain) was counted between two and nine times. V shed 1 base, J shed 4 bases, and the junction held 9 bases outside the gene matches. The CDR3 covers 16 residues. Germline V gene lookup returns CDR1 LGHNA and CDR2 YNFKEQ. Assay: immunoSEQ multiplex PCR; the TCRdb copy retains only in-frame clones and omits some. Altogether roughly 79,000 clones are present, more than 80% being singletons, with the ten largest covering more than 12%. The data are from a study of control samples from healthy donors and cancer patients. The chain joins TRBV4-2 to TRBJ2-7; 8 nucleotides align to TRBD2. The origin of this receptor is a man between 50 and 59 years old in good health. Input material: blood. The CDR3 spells CASSQGNNGRAYEQYF. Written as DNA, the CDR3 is TGTGCCAGCAGCCAAGGAAACAACGGGAGGGCGTACGAGCAGTACTTC.